This TCR beta chain is drawn from a study of response to subunit inactivated influenza vaccine. Germline V gene lookup returns CDR1 DFQATT and CDR2 SNEGSKA (reference sequence). V shed 5 bases and J shed 3 bases, with 7 bases lying between them. The CDR3 sequence is 12 residues long. General study results and limits: A suggestion made by the authors is that each seasonal influenza vaccination recruits few new T cells.

One entry per CDR3 protein results from TCRdb running MiXCR on the RT-PCR reads. The sample holds a few hundred thousand distinct CDR3 sequences, about 7.2% seen once. The sample holds a few counts of this clonotype. Its antigen is not identified. This sample comprised PBMCs from blood, obtained less than 30 months after vaccination. The chain carries TRBV20-1 and TRBJ1-4; D is ambiguous. The TCR was taken from a man between 45 and 75 years old who received an inactivated influenza vaccine. CDR3 bases: TGCAGTGCTCCAGGACCTAATGAAAAACTGTTTTTT. Residues: CSAPGPNEKLFF.